This T cell receptor beta chain was found in a study of early T cells in non-severe SARS-CoV-2 infection. The V gene lost 0 bases and the J gene lost 9 bases, with 9 bases spanning the gap. Germline V lookup: CDR1 SSHAT, CDR2 FNYEAQ (reference sequence). The CDR3 contains 13 residues. TCRdb re-called the 5' RACE reads with MiXCR, one entry per CDR3 protein. Among roughly 51,000 distinct CDR3 sequences listed, about 7.7% were seen once. This clonotype was seen more than once but under ten times. V is TRBV7-7 and J is TRBJ2-1; a weak D match, TRBD2 (5 bases). This clonotype originated in an adult who was a healthcare worker with PCR-confirmed SARS-CoV-2 infection or an uninfected control (not recorded which). This material consisted of whole blood, taken at baseline. This CDR3 reads CASSLALEAEQFF. The CDR3, as DNA: TGTGCCAGCAGCTTAGCCCTGGAGGCTGAGCAGTTCTTC.